A single sample gave rise to the 7 T cell receptor beta chains below, sequenced in a study of blood T cell repertoires in COVID-19. Libraries were prepared by immunoSEQ multiplex PCR; TCRdb keeps only in-frame clonotypes and omits some of them. The sample holds fewer than 120,000 clones; around 90% are singletons and the top ten take more than 4%. Input material: peripheral blood. The receptors here all came from a human donor in a cohort sampled during active COVID-19.

This sequence joins TRBV7-8 and TRBJ1-5; possible D gene TRBD1, 6 bases. From germline, CDR1 is SGHVS and CDR2 FQNEAQ. CDR3 size: 14 residues. Trimming shortened V by 4 bases and J by 10 bases, and 17 bases separated the two germline ends. Written as DNA, the CDR3 is TGTGCCAGCAGCTCGATCAGGGGCTCGGGACCCCAGCATTTT. It yields the protein CASSSIRGSGPQHF.

The gene calls are TRBV28 and TRBJ1-1, with TRBD1 as a possible D gene (6 bases). The CDR3 consists of 17 residues. Germline assignment: CDR1 MDHEN and CDR2 SYDVKM. The V and J ends lost 7 bases and 0 bases respectively, with 21 bases between them. The CDR3 DNA is TGTGCCAGCAACCAATCCCCTGGGGGGGGGCTGAACACTGAAGCTTTCTTT. This sequence encodes CASNQSPGGGLNTEAFF.

The V gene is TRBV5-1, the J gene TRBJ2-2; 13 bases map to TRBD2. J was trimmed by 0 bases and V by 3 bases; bases with no gene match: 8. The CDR3 has 19 residues. From germline, CDR1 is SGHRS and CDR2 YFSETQ. The CDR3 here is CASSSGLAGADPNTGELFF. The CDR3 DNA sequence: TGCGCCAGCAGCTCTGGACTAGCGGGAGCTGACCCGAACACCGGGGAGCTGTTTTTT.

The genes are TRBV4-2 and TRBJ2-4, with 9 positions matching TRBD1. CDR1 and CDR2 (germline): LGHNA, YNFKEQ. The trim removed 0 bases at V and 2 bases at J, leaving 8 bases unmatched. This CDR3 has 18 amino acids. CDR3 residues: CASSQDLGTGSTKNIQYF. In DNA, the CDR3 is TGTGCCAGCAGCCAAGATCTTGGGACAGGGTCCACCAAAAACATTCAGTACTTC.

V gene TRBV5-6 combines with J gene TRBJ2-7; D not resolved. Germline V gives CDR1 SGHDT, CDR2 YYEEEE. There are 15 residues in the CDR3. V was cut by 1 base and J by 1 base, with 12 bases left in between. DNA of the CDR3: TGTGCCAGCAGCTTGTCCAGCGAGCTTTCCTACGAGCAGTACTTC. This sequence encodes CASSLSSELSYEQYF.

This rearrangement joins TRBV2 to TRBJ2-5; 8 positions agree with TRBD2. V dropped 5 bases and J dropped 8; count of bases not matched to a gene: 7. The CDR3 spans 13 residues. Germline V gene sequence: CDR1 SNHLY, CDR2 FYNNEI. The CDR3 DNA follows: TGTGCCAGCAGTAAAAAAGCGGGGGCAACCCAGTACTTC. The encoded protein is CASSKKAGATQYF.

J is TRBJ1-1 and V is TRBV10-2; no definite D call. The CDR3 has 14 amino acids. Per germline, CDR1 WSHSY and CDR2 SAAADI. V was shortened by 2 bases and J by 2 bases, with 9 bases between the two germline ends. In nucleotides, the CDR3 is TGCGCCAGCAGTGAGATACTACGAAACACTGAAGCTTTCTTT. This gives the protein CASSEILRNTEAFF.